This T cell receptor beta chain was captured by sequencing in a study of long-term antiretroviral therapy in people with HIV. Turning to the study itself: Samples collected earliest predate the 2015 immediate-ART recommendation by about a decade.

Details on this clone: The antigen remains unidentified.

Study-wide results and caveats: All time points showed a repertoire dominated by clones expanded before ART. When set beside controls, HIV repertoires had CDR3 length ranges that were narrower.

It was version v3.0 of the immunoSEQ assay that was run at survey level. Profiled with immunoSEQ multiplex PCR; TCRdb holds only in-frame clones, not every one. Of some 19,000 clones in the sample, roughly nine tenths are singletons; the top ten hold more than 9%. Germline V gives CDR1 MDHEN, CDR2 SYDVKM. The germline V and J ends were trimmed by 3 bases and 5 bases, with 11 bases remaining between them. This CDR3 contains 14 residues. This TCR derives from a man aged 35 to 55 with HIV. The chain carries TRBV28 and TRBJ1-5; D might be TRBD1 (6 bases). The source was unsorted PBMCs, collected 0.5 years after starting antiretroviral therapy. CDR3 region: CASSFSGDDQPQHF. CDR3 in DNA: TGTGCCAGCAGTTTTTCAGGGGATGATCAGCCCCAGCATTTT.